A selection of T cell receptor beta chains follows, all from one sample in a study of blood T cell repertoires in COVID-19. TCRdb's table, derived via immunoSEQ multiplex PCR, lists solely in-frame clones and lacks some. In the table there are 150,000 to 180,000 clones, roughly 80% of which are singletons. Source material: peripheral blood. The receptors derive from a woman aged 55-70 years with COVID-19, enrolled during active disease. The CDR3 runs from the conserved cysteine through the conserved F or W. The order of the fields is D gene, clone size, V gene, J gene, CDR3 protein, CDR3 DNA. The D gene is left open where the match is weak. Clone size appears in some rows only: once, few, many, or a class for an expanded clone.

>TRBD2|once|TRBV10-3|TRBJ2-5
CAISDPSGSEETQYF
TGTGCCATCAGTGACCCGAGCGGGAGCGAGGAGACCCAGTACTTC
>TRBD2|-|TRBV15|TRBJ2-3
CATSTWTSGSSDTQYF
TGTGCCACCAGCACTTGGACTAGCGGGAGTTCAGATACGCAGTATTTT
>-|-|TRBV5-1|TRBJ1-2
CASSLGQATYGYTF
TGCGCCAGCAGCTTGGGGCAGGCCACGTATGGCTACACCTTC
>TRBD1|once|TRBV2|TRBJ1-5
CASTPGTASNQPQHF
TGTGCCAGCACCCCCGGGACAGCTAGCAATCAGCCCCAGCATTTT
>-|-|TRBV6-6|TRBJ1-5
CASSYSPVSNQPQHF
TGTGCCAGCAGTTACTCACCAGTTAGCAATCAGCCCCAGCATTTT
>TRBD1|-|TRBV10-3|TRBJ1-6
CAAQGKQGDSPLHF
TGTGCCGCTCAAGGGAAACAGGGGGATTCACCCCTCCACTTT
>-|-|TRBV7-3|TRBJ1-2
CASGTGNYGYTF
TGTGCCAGCGGTACAGGGAACTATGGCTACACCTTC
>-|-|TRBV7-6|TRBJ1-5
CASSLVPSGRPQHF
TGTGCCAGCAGCTTAGTTCCTTCAGGCCGGCCCCAGCATTTT
>-|once|TRBV7-9|TRBJ2-7
CASSKTGGGGNLEQYF
TGTGCCAGCAGCAAGACCGGGGGAGGGGGAAATCTCGAGCAGTACTTC
>-|few|TRBV7-8|TRBJ1-1
CASSLNQATEAFF
TGTGCCAGCAGCTTAAACCAAGCGACTGAAGCTTTCTTT
>TRBD2|-|TRBV30|TRBJ2-5
CAWTSGGAWETQYF
TGTGCCTGGACCAGCGGGGGGGCATGGGAGACCCAGTACTTC
>-|-|TRBV5-6|TRBJ2-1
CASSDDAGTAPLNEQFF
TGTGCCAGCAGCGACGATGCCGGGACTGCTCCCCTCAATGAGCAGTTCTTC
>-|-|TRBV2|TRBJ2-2
CASREPTGTGELFF
TGTGCCAGCAGGGAACCCACAGGGACCGGGGAGCTGTTTTTT
>TRBD1|-|TRBV18|TRBJ1-1
CASSPGGQKNTEAFF
TGTGCCAGCTCACCAGGGGGACAGAAGAACACTGAAGCTTTCTTT
>TRBD1|-|TRBV6-2/TRBV6-3|TRBJ1-2
CASSPHLTGSNYGYTF
TGTGCCAGCAGTCCCCATTTGACAGGGAGTAACTATGGCTACACCTTC
>TRBD1|once|TRBV11-2|TRBJ1-1
CASSWDRELITEAFF
TGTGCCAGCAGCTGGGACAGGGAGTTGATCACTGAAGCTTTCTTT
>-|-|TRBV27|TRBJ1-1
CASSYRAISAEAFF
TGTGCCAGCAGTTACAGGGCGATAAGCGCTGAAGCTTTCTTT
>TRBD1|-|TRBV11-2|TRBJ1-1
CASSPRQGGTEAFF
TGTGCCAGCAGCCCCCGACAGGGGGGCACTGAAGCTTTCTTT
>-|-|TRBV21-1|TRBJ2-3
CASSKEIALMADTQYF
TGTGCCAGCAGCAAAGAGATAGCATTGATGGCAGATACGCAGTATTTT
>-|-|TRBV9|TRBJ2-2
CASSVVSGNTGELFF
TGTGCCAGCAGCGTAGTAAGCGGAAACACCGGGGAGCTGTTTTTT
>TRBD1|-|TRBV7-6|TRBJ1-2
CASSLERGQGTGNYGYTF
TGTGCCAGCAGCTTAGAAAGGGGACAGGGGACTGGTAACTATGGCTACACCTTC
>TRBD1|-|TRBV30|TRBJ1-1
CASMTGANTEAFF
TGTGCCTCAATGACAGGGGCTAACACTGAAGCTTTCTTT
>-|-|TRBV14|TRBJ1-6
CASSQDLRTANSPLHF
TGTGCCAGCAGCCAAGATCTTCGGACAGCTAATTCACCCCTCCACTTT
>TRBD1|few|TRBV2|TRBJ2-7
CASTPRDRVAEQYF
TGTGCCAGCACCCCGCGGGACAGGGTAGCCGAGCAGTACTTC
>-|-|TRBV5-1|TRBJ1-2
CASSLLGGDGYTF
TGCGCCAGCAGCTTGTTAGGAGGGGATGGCTACACCTTC
>-|few|TRBV7-9|TRBJ1-4
CANSQGGEKLFF
TGTGCCAACTCCCAGGGTGGTGAAAAACTGTTTTTT
>TRBD2|-|TRBV7-3|TRBJ2-3
CASSLSLAGGTDTQYF
TGTGCCAGCAGTCTGAGCTTAGCGGGGGGCACAGATACGCAGTATTTT
>-|-|TRBV6-1|TRBJ1-1
CASSERVAGWAMNTEAFF
TGTGCCAGCAGTGAAAGAGTGGCAGGGTGGGCCATGAACACTGAAGCTTTCTTT
>-|-|TRBV7-2|TRBJ1-1
CASSLDQFETFF
TGTGCCAGCAGCTTAGATCAGTTCGAAACTTTCTTT
>-|-|TRBV7-3|TRBJ2-3
CASSPAGGRDTQYF
TGTGCCAGCAGCCCTGCCGGCGGTAGGGATACGCAGTATTTT
>TRBD2|-|TRBV5-1|TRBJ2-7
CASSLAPREAYEQYF
TGCGCCAGCAGCTTGGCCCCTCGGGAGGCTTACGAGCAGTACTTC
>TRBD1|once|TRBV3-1/TRBV3-2|TRBJ1-2
CASSPRQGLEGYTF
TGTGCCAGCAGCCCACGACAGGGATTGGAAGGCTACACCTTC
>TRBD1|-|TRBV7-8|TRBJ1-5
CASSLRTGAVNQPQHF
TGTGCCAGCAGCTTAAGGACAGGGGCGGTCAATCAGCCCCAGCATTTT
>-|-|TRBV7-9|TRBJ1-1
CASSFRDTYTEAFF
TGTGCCAGCAGCTTTAGGGACACCTACACTGAAGCTTTCTTT
>-|-|TRBV7-9|TRBJ2-3
CASSPREVGTDTQYF
TGTGCCAGCAGCCCTAGGGAGGTGGGCACAGATACGCAGTATTTT
>TRBD1|-|TRBV2|TRBJ2-1
CASSEQGAHEQFF
TGTGCCAGCAGTGAACAGGGGGCCCATGAGCAGTTCTTC
>TRBD1|-|TRBV3-1/TRBV3-2|TRBJ1-2
CASSPTGNYGYTF
TGTGCCAGCAGCCCGACAGGGAACTATGGCTACACCTTC
>-|-|TRBV10-3|TRBJ2-7
CAISELGGQNGVQYF
TGTGCCATCAGTGAGCTGGGCGGGCAGAATGGAGTGCAGTACTTC
>-|-|TRBV6-6|TRBJ2-1
CASRQGALSSYNEQFF
TGTGCCAGCAGACAGGGTGCGCTAAGCTCCTACAATGAGCAGTTCTTC
>-|few|TRBV4-1|TRBJ1-2
CASSQDIQGVFGYTF
TGCGCCAGCAGCCAAGATATACAGGGAGTGTTTGGCTACACCTTC
>TRBD2|-|TRBV12-5|TRBJ2-4
CASGFTREVPPKNIQYF
TGTGCTAGTGGTTTTACTCGGGAGGTCCCCCCCAAAAACATTCAGTACTTC
>TRBD1|-|TRBV19|TRBJ1-2
CASSMTGEADYGYTF
TGTGCCAGTAGTATGACAGGGGAAGCAGACTATGGCTACACCTTC
>TRBD1|once|TRBV19|TRBJ1-5
CASLGQGGHQPQHF
TGTGCCAGTTTGGGACAGGGAGGGCATCAGCCCCAGCATTTT
>-|-|TRBV7-8|TRBJ1-5
CASSTGTGHQPQHF
TGTGCCAGCAGCACAGGAACAGGGCACCAGCCCCAGCATTTT
>-|once|TRBV7-3|TRBJ2-2
CASSSNAGTGELFF
TGTGCCAGCAGCTCGAATGCGGGGACCGGGGAGCTGTTTTTT
>-|-|TRBV18|TRBJ2-3
CASSPLMDSRRTDTQYF
TGTGCCAGCTCACCCCTAATGGACTCCCGCCGGACAGATACGCAGTATTTT
>-|-|TRBV6-6|TRBJ1-3
CASSLLTRSSGNTIYF
TGTGCCAGCAGTCTACTGACCCGGAGCTCTGGAAACACCATATATTTT